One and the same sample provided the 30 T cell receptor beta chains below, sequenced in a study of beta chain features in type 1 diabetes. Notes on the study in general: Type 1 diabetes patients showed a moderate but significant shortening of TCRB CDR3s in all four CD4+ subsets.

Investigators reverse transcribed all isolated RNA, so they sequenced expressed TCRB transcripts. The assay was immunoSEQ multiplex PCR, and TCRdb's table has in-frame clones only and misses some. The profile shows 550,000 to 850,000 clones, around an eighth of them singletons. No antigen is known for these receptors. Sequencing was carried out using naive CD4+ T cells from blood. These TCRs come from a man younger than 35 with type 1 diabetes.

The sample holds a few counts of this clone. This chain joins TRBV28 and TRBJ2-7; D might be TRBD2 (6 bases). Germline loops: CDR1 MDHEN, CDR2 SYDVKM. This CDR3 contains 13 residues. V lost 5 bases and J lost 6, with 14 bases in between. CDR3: CASSRTRRGEQYF. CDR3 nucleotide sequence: TGTGCCAGCAGTCGCACCCGGAGGGGCGAGCAGTACTTC. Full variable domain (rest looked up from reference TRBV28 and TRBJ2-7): DVKVTQSSRYLVKRTGEKVFLECVQDMDHENMFWYRQDPGLGLRLIYFSYDVKMKEKGDIPEGYSVSREKKERFSLILESASTNQTSMYLCASSRTRRGEQYFGPGTRLTVT.

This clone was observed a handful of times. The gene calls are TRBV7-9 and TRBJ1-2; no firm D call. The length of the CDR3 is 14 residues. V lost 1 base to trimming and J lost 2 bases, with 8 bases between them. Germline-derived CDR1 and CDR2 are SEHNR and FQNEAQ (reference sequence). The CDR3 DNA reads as TGTGCCAGCAGCTTAGGTCCGAACAACTATGGCTACACCTTC. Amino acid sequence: CASSLGPNNYGYTF.

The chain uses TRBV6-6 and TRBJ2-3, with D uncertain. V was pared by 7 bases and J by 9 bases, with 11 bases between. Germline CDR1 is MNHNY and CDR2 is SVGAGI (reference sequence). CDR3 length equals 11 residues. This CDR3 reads CASTMGTTQYF. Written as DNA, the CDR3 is TGTGCCAGCACCATGGGCACGACGCAGTATTTT.

The CDR3 DNA reads TGCGCCAGCAGCATCGGCAGGGTGTTTGAAAAACTGTTTTTT. This encodes CASSIGRVFEKLFF. The J gene is TRBJ1-4, the V gene TRBV4-1; D may be TRBD1 (5 bases). Germline lookup yields CDR1 MGHRA and CDR2 YSYEKL. The V gene lost 5 bases and the J gene lost 7 bases, with 14 bases spanning the gap. The CDR3 covers 14 residues.

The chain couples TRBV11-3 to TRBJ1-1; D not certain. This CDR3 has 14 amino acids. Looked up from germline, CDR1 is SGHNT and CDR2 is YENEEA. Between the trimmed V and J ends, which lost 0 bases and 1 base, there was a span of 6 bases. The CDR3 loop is CASSLDAANTEAFF. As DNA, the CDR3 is TGTGCCAGCAGCTTAGATGCGGCGAACACTGAAGCTTTCTTT. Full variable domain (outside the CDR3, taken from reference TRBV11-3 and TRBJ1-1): EAGVVQSPRYKIIEKKQPVAFWCNPISGHNTLYWYLQNLGQGPELLIRYENEEAVDDSQLPKDRFSAERLKGVDSTLKIQPAELGDSAVYLCASSLDAANTEAFFGQGTRLTVV.

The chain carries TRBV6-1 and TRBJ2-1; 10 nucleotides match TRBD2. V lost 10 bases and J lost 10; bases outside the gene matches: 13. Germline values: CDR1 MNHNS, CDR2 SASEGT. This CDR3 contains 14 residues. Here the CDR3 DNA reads TGTGCCATCCAACTAGCGGGGACTTTGCGGGAGCAGTTCTTC. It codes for CAIQLAGTLREQFF.

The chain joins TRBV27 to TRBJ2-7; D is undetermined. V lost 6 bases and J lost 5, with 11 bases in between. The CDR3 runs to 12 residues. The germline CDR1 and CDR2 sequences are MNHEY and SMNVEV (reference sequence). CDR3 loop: CASSIPPHEQYF. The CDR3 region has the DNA TGTGCCAGCAGCATCCCCCCCCACGAGCAGTACTTC.

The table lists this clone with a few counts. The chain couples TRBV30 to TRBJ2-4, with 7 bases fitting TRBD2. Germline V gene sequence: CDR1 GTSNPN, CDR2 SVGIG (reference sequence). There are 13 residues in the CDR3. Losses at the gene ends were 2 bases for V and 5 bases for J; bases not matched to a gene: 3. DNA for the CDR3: TGTGCCTGGAGTAGCGGGGTTGAAAACATTCAGTACTTC. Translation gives CAWSSGVENIQYF.

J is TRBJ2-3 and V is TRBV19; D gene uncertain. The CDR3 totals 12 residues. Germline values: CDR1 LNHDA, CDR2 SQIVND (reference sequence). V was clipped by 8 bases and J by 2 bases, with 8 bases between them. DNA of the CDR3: TGTGCCAGTTCTGCGATCACAGATACGCAGTATTTT. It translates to CASSAITDTQYF.

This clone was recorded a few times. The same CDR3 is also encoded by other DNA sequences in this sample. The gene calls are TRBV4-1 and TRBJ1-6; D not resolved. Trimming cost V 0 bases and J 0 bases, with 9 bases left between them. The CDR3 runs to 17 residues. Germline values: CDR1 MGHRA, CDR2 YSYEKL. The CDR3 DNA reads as TGCGCCAGCAGCCAAGATGGAGGGAGCTCCTATAATTCACCCCTCCACTTT. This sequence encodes CASSQDGGSSYNSPLHF.

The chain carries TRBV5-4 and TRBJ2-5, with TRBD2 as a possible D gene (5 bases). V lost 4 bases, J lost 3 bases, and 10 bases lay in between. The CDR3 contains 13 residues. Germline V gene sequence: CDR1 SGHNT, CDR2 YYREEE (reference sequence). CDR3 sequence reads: CASSHKAEETQYF. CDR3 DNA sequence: TGTGCCAGCAGCCACAAAGCGGAAGAGACCCAGTACTTC. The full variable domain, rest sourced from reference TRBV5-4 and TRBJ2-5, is ETGVTQSPTHLIKTRGQQVTLRCSSQSGHNTVSWYQQALGQGPQFIFQYYREEENGRGNFPPRFSGLQFPNYSSELNVNALELDDSALYLCASSHKAEETQYFGPGTRLLVL.

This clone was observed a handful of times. CDR3 DNA: TGTGCCAGCTCACGTACAGCAACGTGGGATACGCAGTATTTT. Its protein product is CASSRTATWDTQYF. This chain links TRBV18 with TRBJ2-3; D not certain. V lost 4 bases and J lost 6, with 14 bases in between. Germline V gene sequence: CDR1 KGHSH, CDR2 LQKENI. The CDR3 consists of 14 residues.

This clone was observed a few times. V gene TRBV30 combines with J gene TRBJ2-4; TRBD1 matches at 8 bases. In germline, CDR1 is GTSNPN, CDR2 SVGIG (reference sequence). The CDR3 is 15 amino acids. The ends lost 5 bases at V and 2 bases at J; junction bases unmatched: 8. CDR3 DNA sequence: TGTGCCTGGGACCCGACAGGGGACTCCAAAAACATTCAGTACTTC. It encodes CAWDPTGDSKNIQYF.

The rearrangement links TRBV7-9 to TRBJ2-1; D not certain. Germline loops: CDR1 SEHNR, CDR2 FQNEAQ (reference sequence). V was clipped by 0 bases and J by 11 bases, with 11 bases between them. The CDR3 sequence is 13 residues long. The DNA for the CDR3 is TGTGCCAGCAGCTTAGCAAGAACCGCCAAGCAGTTCTTC. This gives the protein CASSLARTAKQFF.

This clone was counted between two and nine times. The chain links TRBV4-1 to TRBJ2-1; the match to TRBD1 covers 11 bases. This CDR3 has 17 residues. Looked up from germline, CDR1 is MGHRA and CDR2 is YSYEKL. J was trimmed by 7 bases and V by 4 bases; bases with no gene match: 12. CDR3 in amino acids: CASSRTPGQGVANEQFF. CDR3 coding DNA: TGCGCCAGCAGCCGCACACCGGGACAGGGGGTAGCAAATGAGCAGTTCTTC.

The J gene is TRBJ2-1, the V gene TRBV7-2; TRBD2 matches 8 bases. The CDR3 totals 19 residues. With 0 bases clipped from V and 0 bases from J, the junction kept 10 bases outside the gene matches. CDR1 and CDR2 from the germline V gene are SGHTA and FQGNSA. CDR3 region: CASSLALDSGAYSYNEQFF. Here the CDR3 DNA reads TGTGCCAGCAGCTTAGCGCTGGATAGCGGGGCTTACTCCTACAATGAGCAGTTCTTC.

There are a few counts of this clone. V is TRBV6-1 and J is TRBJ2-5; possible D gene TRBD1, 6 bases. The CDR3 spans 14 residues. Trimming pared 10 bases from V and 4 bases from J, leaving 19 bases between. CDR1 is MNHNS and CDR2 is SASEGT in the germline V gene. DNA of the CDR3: TGTGCCACCGACACTACAGGGATGGGAGAGACCCAGTACTTC. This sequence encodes CATDTTGMGETQYF.

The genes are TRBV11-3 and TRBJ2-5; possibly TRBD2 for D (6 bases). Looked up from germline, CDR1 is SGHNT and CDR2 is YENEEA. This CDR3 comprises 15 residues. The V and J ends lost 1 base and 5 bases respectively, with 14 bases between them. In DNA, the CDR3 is TGTGCCAGCAGCTTAGGGGGAGGACCAGGGGAGACCCAGTACTTC. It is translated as CASSLGGGPGETQYF.

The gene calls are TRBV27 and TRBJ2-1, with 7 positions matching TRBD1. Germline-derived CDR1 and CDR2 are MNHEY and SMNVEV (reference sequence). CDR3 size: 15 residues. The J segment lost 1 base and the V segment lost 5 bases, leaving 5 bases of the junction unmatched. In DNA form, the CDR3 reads TGTGCCAGCAGTCGGACAGGACGTTCCTACAATGAGCAGTTCTTC. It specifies CASSRTGRSYNEQFF.

In DNA, the CDR3 is TGTGCCATCAGTGACCCCACAGGGGGACAGCCCCAGCATTTT. It translates to CAISDPTGGQPQHF. The V gene is TRBV10-3, the J gene TRBJ1-5; 8 nucleotides agree with TRBD1. The CDR3 consists of 14 residues. V was pared by 3 bases and J by 7 bases, with 5 bases of the junction left unmatched. Germline V lookup: CDR1 ENHRY, CDR2 SYGVKD.

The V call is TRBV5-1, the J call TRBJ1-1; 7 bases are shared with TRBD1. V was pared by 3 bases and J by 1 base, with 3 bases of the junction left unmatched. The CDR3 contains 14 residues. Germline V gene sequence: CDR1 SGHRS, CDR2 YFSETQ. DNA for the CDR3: TGCGCCAGCAGCTACCGGACAGGGAACACTGAAGCTTTCTTT. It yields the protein CASSYRTGNTEAFF.

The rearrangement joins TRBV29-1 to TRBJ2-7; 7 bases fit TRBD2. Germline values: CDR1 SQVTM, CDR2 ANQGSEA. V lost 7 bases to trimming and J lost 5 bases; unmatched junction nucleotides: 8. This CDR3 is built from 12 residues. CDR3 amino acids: CSAGLDSDEQYF. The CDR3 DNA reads TGCAGCGCCGGACTAGATTCGGACGAGCAGTACTTC.

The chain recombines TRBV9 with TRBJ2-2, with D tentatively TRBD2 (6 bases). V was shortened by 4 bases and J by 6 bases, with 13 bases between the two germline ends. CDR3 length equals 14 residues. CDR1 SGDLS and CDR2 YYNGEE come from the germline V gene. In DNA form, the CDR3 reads TGTGCCAGCAGCTCGGGGGTGGTTCCCGGGGAGCTGTTTTTT. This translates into CASSSGVVPGELFF.

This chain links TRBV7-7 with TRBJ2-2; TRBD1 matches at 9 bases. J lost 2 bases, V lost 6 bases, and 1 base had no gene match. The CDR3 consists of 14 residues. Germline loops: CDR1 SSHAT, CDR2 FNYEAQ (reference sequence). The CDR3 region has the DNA TGTGCCAGCAGGGGACAGGGTAACACCGGGGAGCTGTTTTTT. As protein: CASRGQGNTGELFF. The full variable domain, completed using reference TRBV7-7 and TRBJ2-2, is GAGVSQSPRYKVTKRGQDVTLRCDPISSHATLYWYQQALGQGPEFLTYFNYEAQPDKSGLPSDRFSAERPEGSISTLTIQRTEQRDSAMYRCASRGQGNTGELFFGEGSRLTVL.

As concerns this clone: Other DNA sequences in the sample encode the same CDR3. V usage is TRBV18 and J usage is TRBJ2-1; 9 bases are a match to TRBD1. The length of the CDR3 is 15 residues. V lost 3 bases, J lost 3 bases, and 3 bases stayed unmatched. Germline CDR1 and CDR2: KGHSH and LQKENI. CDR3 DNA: TGTGCCAGCTCACCTCCGGGACAGGGCTACAATGAGCAGTTCTTC. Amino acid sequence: CASSPPGQGYNEQFF.

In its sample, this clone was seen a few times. This chain's CDR3 is CAARRESTDTQYF. CDR3 nucleotide sequence: TGTGCCGCGAGGAGGGAGAGCACAGATACGCAGTATTTT. V is TRBV2 and J is TRBJ2-3; the D gene is possibly TRBD2 (6 bases). CDR1 and CDR2 from the germline V gene are SNHLY and FYNNEI. The CDR3 loop spans 13 amino acids. Trimming removed 11 bases at V and 0 bases at J, with 12 bases between. Full variable domain (remainder filled in from reference TRBV2 and TRBJ2-3): EPEVTQTPSHQVTQMGQEVILRCVPISNHLYFYWYRQILGQKVEFLVSFYNNEISEKSEIFDDQFSVERPDGSNFTLKIRSTKLEDSAMYFCAARRESTDTQYFGPGTRLTVL.

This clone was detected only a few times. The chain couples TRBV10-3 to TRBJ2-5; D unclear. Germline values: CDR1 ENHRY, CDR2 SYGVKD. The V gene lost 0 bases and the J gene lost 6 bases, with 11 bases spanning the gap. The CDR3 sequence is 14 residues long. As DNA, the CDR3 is TGTGCCATCAGTGAGTCGTCTGACCCAAAGACCCAGTACTTC. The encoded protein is CAISESSDPKTQYF.

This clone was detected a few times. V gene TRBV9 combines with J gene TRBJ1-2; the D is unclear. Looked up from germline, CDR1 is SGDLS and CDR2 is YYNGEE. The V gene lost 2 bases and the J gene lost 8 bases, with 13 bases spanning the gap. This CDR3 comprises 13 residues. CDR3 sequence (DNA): TGTGCCAGCAGCGTTGACGTTGGTAACGGCTACACCTTC. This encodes CASSVDVGNGYTF.

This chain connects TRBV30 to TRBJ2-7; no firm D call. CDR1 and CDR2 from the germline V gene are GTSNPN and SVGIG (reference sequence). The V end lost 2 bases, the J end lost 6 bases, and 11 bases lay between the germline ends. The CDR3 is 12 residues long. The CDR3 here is CAWSPGISEQYF. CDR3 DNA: TGTGCCTGGAGTCCGGGTATAAGCGAGCAGTACTTC.

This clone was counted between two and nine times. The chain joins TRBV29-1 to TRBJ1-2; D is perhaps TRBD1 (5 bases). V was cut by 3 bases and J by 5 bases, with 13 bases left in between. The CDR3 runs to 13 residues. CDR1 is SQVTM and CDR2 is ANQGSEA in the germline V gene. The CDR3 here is CSVDQTDLYGYTF. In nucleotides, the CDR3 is TGCAGCGTTGATCAGACAGACCTTTATGGCTACACCTTC.